These 10 T cell receptor beta chains were all obtained from the same sample, sequenced in a study of PD-1 blockade in classical Hodgkin lymphoma. Each of the patients experienced relapse following autologous stem cell transplantation, and their brentuximab vedotin exposure differed. Libraries were prepared by immunoSEQ multiplex PCR; TCRdb keeps only in-frame clonotypes and omits some of them. The sample holds 80,000 to 100,000 clones, about four fifths seen once. This specimen consisted of peripheral blood mononuclear cells (PBMCs), obtained before the second cycle of nivolumab. These receptors all come from a human donor with classical Hodgkin lymphoma.

The J gene is TRBJ1-2, the V gene TRBV6-5; possible D gene TRBD1, 5 bases. The CDR3 sequence is 14 residues long. The germline V gene encodes CDR1 MNHEY and CDR2 SVGAGI. Trimming left V 0 bases short and J 2 bases short, with 7 bases between. The CDR3 nucleotides are TGTGCCAGCAGTTACTCGGGGGTAAACTATGGCTACACCTTC. As protein: CASSYSGVNYGYTF.

This clone appeared once. The chain carries TRBV5-1 and TRBJ2-3; D gene uncertain. The germline V and J ends were trimmed by 0 bases and 4 bases, with 9 bases remaining between them. Germline CDR1 reads SGHRS; CDR2 reads YFSETQ. This CDR3 has 14 residues. The CDR3 coding sequence is TGCGCCAGCAGCTTGGCCACTGAGGCAGATACGCAGTATTTT. Translated: CASSLATEADTQYF.

There are a few counts of this clone. The chain is built from TRBV4-2 and TRBJ1-5, with 8 positions matching TRBD1. Germline values: CDR1 LGHNA, CDR2 YNFKEQ. The ends lost 2 bases at V and 1 base at J; junction bases unmatched: 4. The CDR3 spans 16 residues. The CDR3 nucleotides read TGTGCCAGCAGCCAAATCCGACAGGGGAGCAATCAGCCCCAGCATTTT. Translated: CASSQIRQGSNQPQHF.

The chain uses TRBV5-8 and TRBJ2-7; 10 nucleotides match TRBD2. Germline CDR1 and CDR2: SGHTS and YDEGEE. The V gene end was trimmed by 3 bases and the J gene end by 2 bases; junction bases not matched to a gene: 5. The CDR3 extends over 15 amino acids. The CDR3 bases are TGTGCCAGCAGCTCGAAGCGGGAGGGCACCTACGAGCAGTACTTC. Protein sequence: CASSSKREGTYEQYF.

The rearrangement links TRBV5-4 to TRBJ1-2; TRBD1 matches 7 bases. J gave up 8 bases and V 1 base, and 11 bases lay outside the gene matches. Germline CDR1 is SGHNT and CDR2 is YYREEE (reference sequence). This CDR3 has 15 amino acids. The CDR3 here is CASSLWVAGGFGYTF. CDR3 sequence (DNA): TGTGCCAGCAGCTTGTGGGTTGCAGGGGGATTCGGCTACACCTTC. Full variable domain (rest looked up from reference TRBV5-4 and TRBJ1-2): ETGVTQSPTHLIKTRGQQVTLRCSSQSGHNTVSWYQQALGQGPQFIFQYYREEENGRGNFPPRFSGLQFPNYSSELNVNALELDDSALYLCASSLWVAGGFGYTFGSGTRLTVV.

The V gene is TRBV7-9, the J gene TRBJ1-1; D not certain. V dropped 3 bases and J dropped 0 bases, with 5 bases sitting between them. The CDR3 extends over 13 amino acids. The germline CDR1 and CDR2 sequences are SEHNR and FQNEAQ (reference sequence). Written as DNA, the CDR3 is TGTGCCAGCAGCTTGGTAGTGAACACTGAAGCTTTCTTT. Its translation: CASSLVVNTEAFF.

This clone was detected only once. This rearrangement joins TRBV7-8 to TRBJ1-1, with no clear D. Trimming pared 5 bases from V and 4 bases from J, leaving 14 bases between. Per the germline V gene, CDR1 is SGHVS and CDR2 is FQNEAQ. This CDR3 is 14 amino acids long. The chain's CDR3 is CASSPLALSTEAFF. CDR3 nucleotides: TGTGCCAGCAGCCCCCTGGCCCTGAGCACTGAAGCTTTCTTT.

This clone was seen only a few times. This chain connects TRBV5-4 to TRBJ2-5; 8 bases match TRBD1. V trimming: 8 bases; J trimming: 3 bases; junction bases outside the gene matches: 6. The CDR3 has 13 amino acids. Germline V CDR1 and CDR2: SGHNT, YYREEE (reference sequence). Here the CDR3 reads CASNTGQEETQYF. The CDR3 DNA reads TGTGCCAGTAATACGGGACAGGAAGAGACCCAGTACTTC.

The genes are TRBV6-5 and TRBJ2-7; the match to TRBD1 covers 8 bases. Germline V gene lookup returns CDR1 MNHEY and CDR2 SVGAGI. The CDR3 is 14 amino acids. V shed 5 bases, J shed 4 bases, and the junction held 7 bases outside the gene matches. The chain's CDR3 is CASSRTGIGYEQYF. CDR3 DNA sequence: TGTGCCAGCAGTAGGACAGGGATCGGTTACGAGCAGTACTTC.

The gene calls are TRBV6-5 and TRBJ1-5; 7 positions match TRBD1. The germline V gene has CDR1 MNHEY and CDR2 SVGAGI. The V gene end was trimmed by 7 bases and the J gene end by 6 bases; junction bases not matched to a gene: 9. CDR3 length: 14 amino acids. The chain's CDR3 is CASTPTGKGQPQHF. The DNA for the CDR3 is TGTGCCAGCACCCCGACAGGGAAGGGTCAGCCCCAGCATTTT.